Shown below are 24 T cell receptor beta chains from a single sample sequenced in a study of Ad26.COV2.S vaccination and SARS-CoV-2 variants. Noted treatment: some 20 received Ad26.COV2.S at low or high dose, single or two shots; about 5 received placebo; per-sample allocation not given. Sampling occurred on day 63 after the first vaccine or placebo injection. Using immunoSEQ multiplex PCR, the repertoire was profiled, and TCRdb retains in-frame clones only, with some absent. In the table there are 300,000 to 350,000 clones, 75% to 90% of which are singletons. The sequencing used peripheral blood, collected in a trial of Ad26.COV2.S vaccine versus placebo. These receptors were collected from a person between 18 and 65 years old who received the Ad26.COV2.S COVID-19 vaccine or a placebo.

The rearrangement uses TRBV5-8 and TRBJ2-7; D ambiguous. CDR1 is SGHTS, CDR2 YDEGEE, per germline. Trimming shortened V by 4 bases and J by 1 base, and 9 bases separated the two germline ends. This CDR3 contains 13 residues. The CDR3: CASSPQDSYEQYV. For the CDR3, the DNA is TGTGCCAGCAGCCCCCAGGATTCCTACGAGCAGTACGTC.

V usage is TRBV15 and J usage is TRBJ2-7; tentative D call: TRBD2 (6 bases). The ends were cut back, 5 bases at V and 11 bases at J, with 16 bases in the middle. The CDR3 spans 12 residues. Looked up from germline, CDR1 is LNHNV and CDR2 is YYDKDF (reference sequence). CDR3 region: CATSPAGQGEYV. The CDR3 DNA follows: TGTGCCACCAGCCCCGCGGGGCAGGGTGAGTACGTC.

This clone has more than one count but fewer than ten. The chain couples TRBV4-2 to TRBJ2-7; 12 nucleotides match TRBD2. From germline, CDR1 is LGHNA and CDR2 YNFKEQ. The V and J ends lost 5 bases and 1 base, in that order; junction bases with no gene match: 9. The CDR3 loop spans 17 amino acids. CDR3 region: CASSSSTLAGGSYEQYV. CDR3 bases: TGTGCCAGCAGCTCCTCAACGCTAGCGGGAGGGTCCTACGAGCAGTACGTC.

The chain joins TRBV29-1 to TRBJ1-1; tentative D call: TRBD1 (6 bases). Trimming took off 0 bases at V and 8 bases at J, with 10 bases between the two ends. The CDR3 runs 12 residues. Germline-derived CDR1 and CDR2 are SQVTM and ANQGSEA. In DNA form, the CDR3 reads TGCAGCGTTGAAGATGAGGGGGTAGAAGCTTTCTTT. Protein: CSVEDEGVEAFF.

V gene TRBV3-1 (or the pseudogene TRBV3-2) combines with J gene TRBJ1-1; D ambiguous. The length of the CDR3 is 16 residues. V lost 0 bases, J lost 0 bases, and 11 bases lay in between. The V gene's germline CDR1 is LGHDT and CDR2 YNNKEL (reference sequence). The CDR3 coding sequence is TGTGCCAGCAGCCAAGAGATGACACAGATGAACACTGAAGCTTTCTTT. Protein sequence: CASSQEMTQMNTEAFF.

V is TRBV19 and J is TRBJ2-2; D is unclear. From germline, CDR1 is LNHDA and CDR2 SQIVND (reference sequence). V lost 2 bases to trimming and J lost 1 base, with 5 bases between them. The CDR3 has 14 residues. The CDR3 DNA reads TGTGCCAGTAGTATACGGATGAACACCGGGGAGCTGTTTTTT. Its protein product is CASSIRMNTGELFF.

The V gene is TRBV7-8, the J gene TRBJ1-2; TRBD1 aligns across 9 bases. CDR3 length equals 15 residues. The V and J ends lost 3 bases and 2 bases, in that order; junction bases with no gene match: 4. The germline gives CDR1 SGHVS, CDR2 FQNEAQ. CDR3 protein: CASSFGTGLNYGYTF. For the CDR3, the DNA is TGTGCCAGCAGCTTCGGGACAGGGTTAAACTATGGCTACACCTTC. The complete variable domain, with remaining parts taken from reference TRBV7-8 and TRBJ1-2, reads GAGVSQSPRYKVAKRGQDVALRCDPISGHVSLFWYQQALGQGPEFLTYFQNEAQLDKSGLPSDRFFAERPEGSVSTLKIQRTQQEDSAVYLCASSFGTGLNYGYTFGSGTRLTVV.

The chain carries TRBV6-2 or TRBV6-3 and TRBJ2-2, with 12 bases identical to TRBD2. Germline V gene data show CDR1 as MNHEY and CDR2 as SVGEGT. V shed 0 bases and J 5 bases; nucleotides not matched to a gene: 4. The CDR3 extends over 17 amino acids. Here the CDR3 reads CASSYSRLAGDTGELFF. The CDR3 DNA reads as TGTGCCAGCAGTTACTCGAGACTAGCGGGGGATACCGGGGAGCTGTTTTTT.

CDR3 DNA: TGTGCCACCAGCGCCGGGACAGTTTCTAACTATGGCTACACCTTC. This encodes CATSAGTVSNYGYTF. This chain links TRBV15 with TRBJ1-2; the match to TRBD1 covers 7 bases. The germline CDR1 and CDR2 sequences are LNHNV and YYDKDF (reference sequence). This CDR3 region has 15 residues. Trimming took 5 bases from V and 0 from J; bases not matched to a gene: 6.

This clone was seen only once. The chain uses TRBV6-5 and TRBJ2-7; TRBD2 aligns across 13 bases. The CDR3 length is 15 residues. Germline CDR1 and CDR2: MNHEY and SVGAGI. V lost 7 bases, J lost 5 bases, and 8 bases stayed unmatched. CDR3 DNA: TGTGCCAGCACTAGTGGACTAGCGGGGGCCCACGAGCAGTACGTC. It yields the protein CASTSGLAGAHEQYV.

This chain uses TRBV3-1 (or the pseudogene TRBV3-2) with TRBJ2-5; TRBD2 aligns across 10 bases. Unmatched junction bases numbered 7, after V lost 0 bases and J lost 3 bases. Germline CDR1 LGHDT, CDR2 YNNKEL (reference sequence). The CDR3 loop spans 17 amino acids. DNA for the CDR3: TGTGCCAGCAGCCAAGAACTAGCGGGGAAGGTGGAAGAGACCCAGTACTTC. This codes for CASSQELAGKVEETQYF.

This chain joins TRBV28 and TRBJ2-7; perhaps TRBD1 as D (6 bases). Looked up from germline, CDR1 is MDHEN and CDR2 is SYDVKM. V was clipped by 4 bases and J by 2 bases, with 12 bases between them. This CDR3 is 14 amino acids long. CDR3 sequence reads: CASSSGAGAYEQYV. The CDR3 bases are TGTGCCAGCAGTTCTGGGGCAGGGGCCTACGAGCAGTACGTC.

The chain has TRBV9 and TRBJ1-1; D call uncertain. This CDR3 has 14 amino acids. V lost 0 bases to trimming and J lost 4 bases, with 10 bases between them. Germline CDR1 and CDR2: SGDLS and YYNGEE. CDR3 residues: CASSVGGKVTEAFF. DNA for the CDR3: TGTGCCAGCAGCGTAGGAGGCAAAGTCACTGAAGCTTTCTTT.

The gene calls are TRBV10-3 and TRBJ1-6; tentatively, D is TRBD1 (5 bases). With 3 bases removed from V and 5 bases from J, the gap between germline ends came to 14 bases. Germline V gene sequence: CDR1 ENHRY, CDR2 SYGVKD. This CDR3 has 16 amino acids. The CDR3 loop is CAISDVLVQDNSPLHF. In DNA, the CDR3 is TGTGCCATCAGTGACGTATTAGTACAGGATAATTCACCCCTCCACTTT.

The chain employs TRBV27 and TRBJ1-1, with 7 bases fitting TRBD1. V lost 3 bases to trimming and J lost 10 bases; unmatched junction nucleotides: 2. CDR3 size: 11 residues. Germline values: CDR1 MNHEY, CDR2 SMNVEV (reference sequence). In DNA, the CDR3 is TGTGCCAGCAGTTTTGAGGGGGCAGCTTTCTTT. Translated, it gives CASSFEGAAFF.

V gene TRBV6-5 combines with J gene TRBJ1-2, with D uncertain. With 8 bases removed from V and 0 bases from J, the gap between germline ends came to 10 bases. This CDR3 is built from 13 residues. Germline values: CDR1 MNHEY, CDR2 SVGAGI. The CDR3 DNA reads TGTGCCAGCTCTACGAGCTCTAACTATGGCTACACCTTC. Its protein product is CASSTSSNYGYTF.

The chain uses TRBV7-9 and TRBJ2-1, with 10 bases fitting TRBD1. Trimming took 5 bases from V and 1 from J; bases not matched to a gene: 2. Looked up from germline, CDR1 is SEHNR and CDR2 is FQNEAQ (reference sequence). This CDR3 comprises 15 residues. Written as DNA, the CDR3 is TGTGCCAGCAGCGCGGGACAGGGGTCCTACAATGAGCAGTTCTTC. Its protein product is CASSAGQGSYNEQFF.

The chain links TRBV9 to TRBJ1-3, with D maybe TRBD1 (6 bases). V lost 4 bases and J 1 base, leaving 15 bases between the germline ends. Germline CDR1 SGDLS, CDR2 YYNGEE. The CDR3 runs 16 residues. The CDR3: CASSSGHLTSGNTIYF. The CDR3 DNA sequence: TGTGCCAGCAGCTCGGGACATTTAACTTCTGGAAACACCATATATTTT.

The chain combines TRBV3-1 (or the pseudogene TRBV3-2) with TRBJ2-2, with 8 positions matching TRBD1. The CDR3 totals 16 residues. The V gene's germline CDR1 is LGHDT and CDR2 YNNKEL (reference sequence). V lost 4 bases, J lost 1 base, and 5 bases stayed unmatched. CDR3 protein: CASSPWTGKNTGELFF. The CDR3 coding sequence is TGTGCCAGCAGCCCTTGGACAGGGAAGAACACCGGGGAGCTGTTTTTT.

The chain couples TRBV5-1 to TRBJ1-5; D unclear. The CDR3 spans 13 residues. CDR1 is SGHRS and CDR2 is YFSETQ in the germline V gene. V was cut by 0 bases and J by 5 bases, with 6 bases left in between. The DNA of the CDR3 is TGCGCCAGCAGCTTGGCCCCAGATCAGCCCCAGCATTTT. Protein product: CASSLAPDQPQHF.

The J gene is TRBJ1-1, the V gene TRBV4-2, with a tentative D call TRBD1 (5 bases). V gave up 0 bases and J gave up 3 bases, with 11 bases separating them. CDR3 size: 15 residues. CDR1 and CDR2 from the germline V gene are LGHNA and YNFKEQ. The CDR3 protein is CASSQEGDFDTEAFF. The CDR3 bases are TGTGCCAGCAGCCAAGAAGGGGATTTTGACACTGAAGCTTTCTTT.

V usage is TRBV5-1 and J usage is TRBJ2-1, with D uncertain. CDR1 and CDR2 (germline): SGHRS, YFSETQ. Trimming stripped 0 bases from V and 4 bases from J, with 5 bases between. The CDR3 has 13 residues. CDR3 DNA sequence: TGCGCCAGCAGCTTGGCATCGTACAATGAGCAGTTCTTC. Protein product: CASSLASYNEQFF.

The chain combines TRBV7-9 with TRBJ2-6; 11 nucleotides match TRBD1. Trimming at V came to 5 bases and at J to 0 bases, leaving 6 bases not matched to a gene. The CDR3 is 18 residues long. CDR1 and CDR2 from the germline V gene are SEHNR and FQNEAQ (reference sequence). The CDR3 nucleotides read TGTGCCAGCAGCCCCTGGACAGGGGGCCCCTCTGGGGCCAACGTCCTGACTTTC. Its protein is CASSPWTGGPSGANVLTF.

The chain uses TRBV7-2 and TRBJ1-1; D not certain. The CDR3 sequence is 15 residues long. The germline CDR1 and CDR2 sequences are SGHTA and FQGNSA. V lost 5 bases and J lost 0, with 13 bases in between. The CDR3 protein is CASSTGPFMNTEAFF. The CDR3 DNA reads TGTGCCAGCAGCACCGGACCTTTCATGAACACTGAAGCTTTCTTT. Complete variable domain (other parts from reference TRBV7-2 and TRBJ1-1): GAGVSQSPSNKVTEKGKDVELRCDPISGHTALYWYRQSLGQGLEFLIYFQGNSAPDKSGLPSDRFSAERTGGSVSTLTIQRTQQEDSAVYLCASSTGPFMNTEAFFGQGTRLTVV.